The 7 T cell receptor beta chains given below trace back to one sample, sequenced in a study of beta chain features in type 1 diabetes. The authors reverse transcribed all of the isolated RNA, so sequencing captured expressed TCRB transcripts. Data came from immunoSEQ multiplex PCR; TCRdb stores just in-frame clones and leaves some out. The sample includes some 700,000 clones, about an eighth seen only once; the top ten take less than 0.025%. General study points: Moderately but significantly shorter TCRB CDR3s were found in Type 1 diabetes patients in all four CD4+ subsets.

These receptors lack a known antigen. The sequenced sample consisted of naive CD4+ T cells from blood. All receptors come from a man aged 18 to 30 with type 1 diabetes.

This clone turned up a few times. The chain links TRBV27 to TRBJ2-3; TRBD2 aligns across 8 bases. CDR3 length: 15 residues. V shed 8 bases and J 4 bases; nucleotides not matched to a gene: 11. Per germline, CDR1 MNHEY and CDR2 SMNVEV (reference sequence). The CDR3 DNA reads as TGTGCCAGCCGACCCCTCGGGGGGGCCCCAGATACGCAGTATTTT. This codes for CASRPLGGAPDTQYF.

The gene calls are TRBV6-5 and TRBJ2-5; TRBD2 aligns across 8 bases. The length of the CDR3 is 14 residues. V trimming: 6 bases; J trimming: 0 bases; junction bases outside the gene matches: 3. Germline V gives CDR1 MNHEY, CDR2 SVGAGI. DNA for the CDR3: TGTGCCAGCAGCCGACTAGCGAACCAAGAGACCCAGTACTTC. Amino acids: CASSRLANQETQYF.

This clone was detected a few times. V usage is TRBV2 and J usage is TRBJ1-2, with 7 bases lining up with TRBD1. This CDR3 is 14 amino acids long. Germline V gene data show CDR1 as SNHLY and CDR2 as FYNNEI. With 6 bases clipped from V and 4 bases from J, the junction kept 8 bases outside the gene matches. In nucleotides, the CDR3 is TGTGCCAGCAGGGACCAGGGGGGAAGCTATGGCTACACCTTC. It encodes CASRDQGGSYGYTF.

This clone was detected a few times. As DNA, the CDR3 is TGCAGTGCAGGGGGTTCCTATGGCTACACCTTC. It specifies CSAGGSYGYTF. The rearrangement links TRBV20-1 to TRBJ1-2; a weak D match, TRBD1 (6 bases). The CDR3 loop spans 11 amino acids. The germline CDR1 and CDR2 sequences are DFQATT and SNEGSKA (reference sequence). The V and J ends lost 6 bases and 4 bases respectively, with 9 bases between them.

This clone was counted a few times. CDR3 region: CAISESEGSRTDTQYF. The CDR3 bases are TGTGCCATCAGTGAGTCGGAGGGGAGCCGCACAGATACGCAGTATTTT. This sequence joins TRBV10-3 and TRBJ2-3; perhaps TRBD2 as D (6 bases). With 0 bases removed from V and 1 base from J, the gap between germline ends came to 11 bases. Germline V gene sequence: CDR1 ENHRY, CDR2 SYGVKD. This CDR3 is built from 16 residues.

A few counts support this clone. J is TRBJ2-1 and V is TRBV18; tentative D call: TRBD2 (5 bases). Germline CDR1 KGHSH, CDR2 LQKENI. Trimming shortened V by 3 bases and J by 5 bases, and 14 bases separated the two germline ends. The CDR3 has 15 residues. The CDR3 loop is CASSPLLGGHNEQFF. The DNA of the CDR3 is TGTGCCAGCTCACCCTTACTGGGCGGGCACAATGAGCAGTTCTTC. Based on the CDR3 plus reference TRBV18 and TRBJ2-1, the full variable domain is NAGVMQNPRHLVRRRGQEARLRCSPMKGHSHVYWYRQLPEEGLKFMVYLQKENIIDESGMPKERFSAEFPKEGPSILRIQQVVRGDSAAYFCASSPLLGGHNEQFFGPGTRLTVL.

The chain recombines TRBV9 with TRBJ2-1; the D is unclear. V was cut by 4 bases and J by 0 bases, with 17 bases left in between. The CDR3 is 17 residues long. Germline V gene data show CDR1 as SGDLS and CDR2 as YYNGEE. CDR3 amino acids: CASSTSWPPGSYNEQFF. The CDR3 DNA reads as TGTGCCAGCAGCACCTCCTGGCCGCCGGGCTCCTACAATGAGCAGTTCTTC.